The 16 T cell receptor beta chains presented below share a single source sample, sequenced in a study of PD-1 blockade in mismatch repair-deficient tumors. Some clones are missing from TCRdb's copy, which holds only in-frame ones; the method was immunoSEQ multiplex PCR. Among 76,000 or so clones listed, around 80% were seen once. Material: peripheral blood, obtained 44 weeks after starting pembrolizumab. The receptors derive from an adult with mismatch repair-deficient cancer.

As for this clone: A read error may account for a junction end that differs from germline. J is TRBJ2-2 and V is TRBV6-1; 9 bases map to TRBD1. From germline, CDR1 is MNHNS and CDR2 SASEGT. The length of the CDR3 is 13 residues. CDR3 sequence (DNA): TGTGCCAGCAGTGAAGGCCCCGGGACAGGGATTAACTTT. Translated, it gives CASSEGPGTGINF.

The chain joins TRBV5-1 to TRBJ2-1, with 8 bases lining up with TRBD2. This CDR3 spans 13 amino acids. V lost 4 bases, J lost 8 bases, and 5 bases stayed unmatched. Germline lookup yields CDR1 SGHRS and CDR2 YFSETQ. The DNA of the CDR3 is TGCGCCAGCAGCCCGGCCGGGAGGGATGAGCAGTTCTTC. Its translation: CASSPAGRDEQFF. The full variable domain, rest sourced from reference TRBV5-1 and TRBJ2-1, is KAGVTQTPRYLIKTRGQQVTLSCSPISGHRSVSWYQQTPGQGLQFLFEYFSETQRNKGNFPGRFSGRQFSNSRSEMNVSTLELGDSALYLCASSPAGRDEQFFGPGTRLTVL.

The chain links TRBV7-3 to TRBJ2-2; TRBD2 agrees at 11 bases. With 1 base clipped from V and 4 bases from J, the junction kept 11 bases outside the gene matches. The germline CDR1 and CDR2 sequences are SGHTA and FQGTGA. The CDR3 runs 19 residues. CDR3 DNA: TGTGCCAGCAGCTTAAATCCCCCGGGGCTAGCGGGGGGCACCGGGGAGCTGTTTTTT. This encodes CASSLNPPGLAGGTGELFF.

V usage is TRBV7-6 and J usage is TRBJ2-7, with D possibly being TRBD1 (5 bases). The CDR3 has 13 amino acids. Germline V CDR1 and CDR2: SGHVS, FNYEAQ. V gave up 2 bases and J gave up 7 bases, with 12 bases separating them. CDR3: CASSLTPGWEQYF. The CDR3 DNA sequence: TGTGCCAGCAGCTTAACCCCAGGGTGGGAGCAGTACTTC.

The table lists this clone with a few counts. The CDR3, as DNA: TGTGCCAGCAGCCCTGAATGGAACACTGAAGCTTTCTTT. It specifies CASSPEWNTEAFF. The gene calls are TRBV27 and TRBJ1-1; D gene ambiguous. From germline, CDR1 is MNHEY and CDR2 SMNVEV (reference sequence). The CDR3 is 13 residues long. V lost 6 bases, J lost 1 base, and 9 bases lay in between.

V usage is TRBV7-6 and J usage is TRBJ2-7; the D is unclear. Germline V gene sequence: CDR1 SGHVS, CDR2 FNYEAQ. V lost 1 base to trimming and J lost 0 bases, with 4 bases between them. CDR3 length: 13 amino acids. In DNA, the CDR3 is TGTGCCAGCAGCTTAGGGCCCTCCTACGAGCAGTACTTC. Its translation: CASSLGPSYEQYF.

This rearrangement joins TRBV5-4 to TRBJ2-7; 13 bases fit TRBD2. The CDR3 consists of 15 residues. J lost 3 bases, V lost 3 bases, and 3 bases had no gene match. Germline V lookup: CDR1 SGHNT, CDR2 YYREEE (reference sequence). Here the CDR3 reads CASSSGTSGVYEQYF. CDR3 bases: TGTGCCAGCAGCTCCGGGACTAGCGGGGTCTACGAGCAGTACTTC.

CDR3 sequence (DNA): TGTGCCTGGTTAGCGGGGGCGGAGACCCAGTACTTC. Protein product: CAWLAGAETQYF. V gene TRBV30 combines with J gene TRBJ2-5; 9 bases align to TRBD2. CDR3 size: 12 residues. CDR1 is GTSNPN and CDR2 is SVGIG in the germline V gene (reference sequence). The junction had 3 bases not matched to a gene; V was cut back by 5 bases and J by 5 bases. Combining the CDR3 with reference TRBV30 and TRBJ2-5 gives the whole variable domain SQTIHQWPATLVQPVGSPLSLECTVEGTSNPNLYWYRQAAGRGLQLLFYSVGIGQISSEVPQNLSASRPQDRQFILSSKKLLLSDSGFYLCAWLAGAETQYFGPGTRLLVL.

The CDR3: CASGFKTAVYGYTF. DNA of the CDR3: TGTGCTAGTGGTTTTAAAACAGCCGTTTATGGCTACACCTTC. V and J are TRBV12-5 and TRBJ1-2; D remains unclear. The CDR3 extends over 14 amino acids. Germline CDR1 and CDR2: LGHNT and FRNRAP. The ends were cut back, 3 bases at V and 5 bases at J, with 13 bases in the middle.

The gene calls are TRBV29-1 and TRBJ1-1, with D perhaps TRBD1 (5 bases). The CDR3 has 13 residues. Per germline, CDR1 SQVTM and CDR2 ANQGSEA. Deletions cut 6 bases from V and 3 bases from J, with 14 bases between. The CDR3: CSVGEGDYTEAFF. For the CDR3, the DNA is TGCAGCGTGGGGGAAGGAGACTACACTGAAGCTTTCTTT. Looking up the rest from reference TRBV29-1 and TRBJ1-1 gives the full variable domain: SAVISQKPSRDICQRGTSLTIQCQVDSQVTMMFWYRQQPGQSLTLIATANQGSEATYESGFVIDKFPISRPNLTFSTLTVSNMSPEDSSIYLCSVGEGDYTEAFFGQGTRLTVV.

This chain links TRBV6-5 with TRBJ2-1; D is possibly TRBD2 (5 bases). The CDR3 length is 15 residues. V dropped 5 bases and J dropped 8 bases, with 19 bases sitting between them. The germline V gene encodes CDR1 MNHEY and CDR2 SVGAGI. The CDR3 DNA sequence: TGTGCCAGCAGTACTAGTACCGCGAAACCCCATGAGCAGTTCTTC. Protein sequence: CASSTSTAKPHEQFF.

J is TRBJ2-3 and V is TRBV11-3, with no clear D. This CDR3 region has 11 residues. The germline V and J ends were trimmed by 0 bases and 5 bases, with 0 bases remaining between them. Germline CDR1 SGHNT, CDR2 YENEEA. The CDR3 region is CASSLEDTQYF. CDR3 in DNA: TGTGCCAGCAGCTTAGAAGATACGCAGTATTTT.

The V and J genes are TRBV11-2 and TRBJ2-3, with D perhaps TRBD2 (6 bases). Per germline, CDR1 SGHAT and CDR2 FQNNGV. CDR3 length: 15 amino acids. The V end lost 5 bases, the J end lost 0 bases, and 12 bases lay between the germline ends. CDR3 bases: TGTGCCAGCAGCCCATTCAGCGGGAGCACAGATACGCAGTATTTT. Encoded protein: CASSPFSGSTDTQYF.

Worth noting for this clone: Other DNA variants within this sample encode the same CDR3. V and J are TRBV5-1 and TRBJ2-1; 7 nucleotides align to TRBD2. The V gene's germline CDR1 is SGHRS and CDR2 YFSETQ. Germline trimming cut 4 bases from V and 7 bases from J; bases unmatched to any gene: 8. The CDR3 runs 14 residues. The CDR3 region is CASSLQTGGNEQFF. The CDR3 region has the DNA TGCGCCAGCAGCCTGCAGACCGGGGGGAATGAGCAGTTCTTC. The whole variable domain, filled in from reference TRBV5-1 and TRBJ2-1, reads KAGVTQTPRYLIKTRGQQVTLSCSPISGHRSVSWYQQTPGQGLQFLFEYFSETQRNKGNFPGRFSGRQFSNSRSEMNVSTLELGDSALYLCASSLQTGGNEQFFGPGTRLTVL.

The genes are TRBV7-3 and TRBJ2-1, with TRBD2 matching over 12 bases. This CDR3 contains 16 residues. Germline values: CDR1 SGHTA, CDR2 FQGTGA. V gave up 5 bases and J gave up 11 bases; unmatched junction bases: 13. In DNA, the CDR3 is TGTGCCAGCAGCCTCGGACGACTAGCGGGAGAGTATCAGCAGTTCTTC. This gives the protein CASSLGRLAGEYQQFF.

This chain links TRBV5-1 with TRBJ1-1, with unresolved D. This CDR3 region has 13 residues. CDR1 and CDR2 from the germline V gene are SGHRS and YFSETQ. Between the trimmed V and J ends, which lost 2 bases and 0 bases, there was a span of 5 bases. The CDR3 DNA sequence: TGCGCCAGCAGCTTACGGGTGAACACTGAAGCTTTCTTT. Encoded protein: CASSLRVNTEAFF.